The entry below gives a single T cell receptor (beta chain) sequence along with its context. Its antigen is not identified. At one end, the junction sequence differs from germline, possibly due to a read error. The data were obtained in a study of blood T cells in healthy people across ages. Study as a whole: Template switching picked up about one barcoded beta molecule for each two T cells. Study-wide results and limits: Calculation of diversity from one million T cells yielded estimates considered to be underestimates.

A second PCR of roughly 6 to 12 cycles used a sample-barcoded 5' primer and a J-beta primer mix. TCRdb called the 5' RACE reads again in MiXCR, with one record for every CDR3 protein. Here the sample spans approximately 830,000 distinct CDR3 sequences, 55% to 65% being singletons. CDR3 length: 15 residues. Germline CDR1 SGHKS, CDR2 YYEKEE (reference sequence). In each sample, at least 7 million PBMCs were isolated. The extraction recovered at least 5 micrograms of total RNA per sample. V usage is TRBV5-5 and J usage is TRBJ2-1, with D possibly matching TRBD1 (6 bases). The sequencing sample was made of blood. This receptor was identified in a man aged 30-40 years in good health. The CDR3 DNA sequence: TGTGCCAGCAGCCTAACAGGGTACTCCGACAATGAGCAGTTCTTC. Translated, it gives CASSLTGYSDNEQFF.